These 23 T cell receptor beta chains were sequenced from one sample in a study of blood T cell repertoires in COVID-19. Clones were sequenced by immunoSEQ multiplex PCR, and TCRdb holds only the in-frame ones, with some missing. The sample shows about 39,000 clones, 79% of them seen only once. Material: peripheral blood. The receptor source for this set is a man in his 70s with acute or convalescent COVID-19.

The J gene is TRBJ1-1, the V gene TRBV7-2, with D possibly TRBD1 on 6 matching bases. Germline V CDR1 and CDR2: SGHTA, FQGNSA. The V and J ends lost 8 bases and 4 bases respectively, with 17 bases between them. CDR3 size: 14 residues. For the CDR3, the DNA is TGTGCCAGCGGATACCAGGGGAGAGGCACTGAAGCTTTCTTT. Protein: CASGYQGRGTEAFF.

V and J are TRBV18 and TRBJ2-1, with TRBD1 as a possible D gene (6 bases). Trimming cost V 3 bases and J 2 bases, with 11 bases left between them. The germline CDR1 and CDR2 sequences are KGHSH and LQKENI. CDR3 size: 15 residues. The CDR3 sequence is CASSPRGAAYNEQFF. The DNA of the CDR3 is TGTGCCAGCTCACCCAGGGGCGCGGCCTACAATGAGCAGTTCTTC.

The chain combines TRBV18 with TRBJ1-1; D not certain. The germline V and J ends were trimmed by 1 base and 0 bases, with 9 bases remaining between them. The CDR3 spans 15 residues. The germline V gene encodes CDR1 KGHSH and CDR2 LQKENI. The DNA of the CDR3 is TGTGCCAGCTCACCACTACAGAGCATGAACACTGAAGCTTTCTTT. Translating gives CASSPLQSMNTEAFF. Combining the CDR3 with reference TRBV18 and TRBJ1-1 gives the whole variable domain NAGVMQNPRHLVRRRGQEARLRCSPMKGHSHVYWYRQLPEEGLKFMVYLQKENIIDESGMPKERFSAEFPKEGPSILRIQQVVRGDSAAYFCASSPLQSMNTEAFFGQGTRLTVV.

This chain uses TRBV18 with TRBJ1-1; D is perhaps TRBD1 (5 bases). CDR1 and CDR2 (germline): KGHSH, LQKENI. The V and J ends lost 5 bases and 0 bases respectively, with 7 bases between them. The CDR3 spans 13 residues. CDR3 amino acids: CASSEGVNTEAFF. The CDR3 nucleotides are TGTGCCAGCTCAGAAGGGGTGAACACTGAAGCTTTCTTT.

The chain links TRBV24-1 to TRBJ2-5; perhaps TRBD2 as D (6 bases). The V end was cut by 4 bases, the J end by 1 base, with 6 bases between. The CDR3 totals 13 residues. The germline V gene encodes CDR1 KGHDR and CDR2 SFDVKD. In DNA, the CDR3 is TGTGCCACCAGTGACGGGGGCCAAGAGACCCAGTACTTC. The encoded protein is CATSDGGQETQYF.

The J gene is TRBJ1-6, the V gene TRBV28; 9 positions match TRBD1. Germline lookup yields CDR1 MDHEN and CDR2 SYDVKM. The CDR3 contains 14 residues. V was pared by 6 bases and J by 9 bases, with 6 bases of the junction left unmatched. The DNA of the CDR3 is TGTGCCAGCAGACAGGGGGCGAGAGGTTCACCCCTCCACTTT. It specifies CASRQGARGSPLHF.

The chain employs TRBV14 and TRBJ1-1; D is undetermined. Germline V gene sequence: CDR1 SGHDN, CDR2 FVKESK. Trimming stripped 3 bases from V and 4 bases from J, with 12 bases between. The CDR3 loop spans 14 amino acids. DNA for the CDR3: TGTGCCAGCAGCCAGCAGGTGGGTGGCACTGAAGCTTTCTTT. It yields the protein CASSQQVGGTEAFF.

This rearrangement joins TRBV14 to TRBJ1-2; D remains unclear. The CDR3 contains 13 residues. Per the germline V gene, CDR1 is SGHDN and CDR2 is FVKESK. With 4 bases removed from V and 3 bases from J, the gap between germline ends came to 9 bases. CDR3 protein: CASSLGSYYGYTF. CDR3 coding DNA: TGTGCCAGCAGCCTCGGGAGTTACTATGGCTACACCTTC.

V is TRBV28 and J is TRBJ2-7, with TRBD2 identical over 10 bases. Germline V gives CDR1 MDHEN, CDR2 SYDVKM. The CDR3 spans 17 residues. V gave up 2 bases and J gave up 2 bases; unmatched junction bases: 9. Written as DNA, the CDR3 is TGTGCCAGCAGTTTAGGCCCGGGACTAGCGACCGCCTACGAGCAGTACTTC. This sequence encodes CASSLGPGLATAYEQYF.

This clone has a handful of counts. V gene TRBV5-1 combines with J gene TRBJ2-5, with TRBD2 as a possible D gene (5 bases). Trimming cost V 0 bases and J 5 bases, with 11 bases left between them. Germline CDR1 reads SGHRS; CDR2 reads YFSETQ. CDR3 length equals 14 residues. DNA of the CDR3: TGCGCCAGCAGCTTGGTAGGGTCGGGGGAGACCCAGTACTTC. It encodes CASSLVGSGETQYF.

Judged by abundance, this clone is medium-sized (0.01 to 0.1%). The chain uses TRBV13 and TRBJ1-1; 9 bases are a match to TRBD1. The V and J ends lost 4 bases and 5 bases, in that order; junction bases with no gene match: 8. Germline lookup yields CDR1 PRHDT and CDR2 FYEKMQ (reference sequence). The CDR3 extends over 15 amino acids. The CDR3 nucleotides read TGTGCCAGCAGCTCCACTACAGGGGGCAGAACTGAAGCTTTCTTT. Translating it yields CASSSTTGGRTEAFF. Full variable domain (outside the CDR3, taken from reference TRBV13 and TRBJ1-1): AAGVIQSPRHLIKEKRETATLKCYPIPRHDTVYWYQQGPGQDPQFLISFYEKMQSDKGSIPDRFSAQQFSDYHSELNMSSLELGDSALYFCASSSTTGGRTEAFFGQGTRLTVV.

The chain employs TRBV14 and TRBJ2-3; D possibly corresponds to TRBD1 (5 bases). Germline lookup yields CDR1 SGHDN and CDR2 FVKESK. The CDR3 has 13 residues. V gave up 5 bases and J gave up 2 bases, with 8 bases separating them. CDR3 region: CASSRQNTDTQYF. For the CDR3, the DNA is TGTGCCAGCAGCAGACAGAACACAGATACGCAGTATTTT.

The rearrangement joins TRBV9 to TRBJ2-5; 7 bases agree with TRBD2. The germline CDR1 and CDR2 sequences are SGDLS and YYNGEE. There are 14 residues in the CDR3. Trimming cost V 4 bases and J 4 bases; bases outside gene matches: 7. The CDR3 bases are TGTGCCAGCAGCTCTAGCGGTGCGGCAGAGACCCAGTACTTC. Translated: CASSSSGAAETQYF.

The chain employs TRBV6-5 and TRBJ1-5; TRBD1 matches 7 bases. This CDR3 has 15 residues. The germline V gene encodes CDR1 MNHEY and CDR2 SVGAGI. V lost 2 bases, J lost 4 bases, and 5 bases stayed unmatched. The CDR3 spells CASSYGAGGNQPQHF. The CDR3 coding sequence is TGTGCCAGCAGTTACGGGGCAGGGGGGAATCAGCCCCAGCATTTT.

The V call is TRBV2, the J call TRBJ1-6, with D possibly matching TRBD1 (5 bases). Germline V gene lookup returns CDR1 SNHLY and CDR2 FYNNEI. CDR3 size: 15 residues. V was pared by 2 bases and J by 9 bases, with 14 bases between. CDR3 sequence: CASSEYDRETSPLHF. The CDR3, as DNA: TGTGCCAGCAGTGAATATGACAGAGAAACTTCACCCCTCCACTTT.

V is TRBV28 and J is TRBJ2-1; no clear D. Germline V lookup: CDR1 MDHEN, CDR2 SYDVKM. V was pared by 6 bases and J by 0 bases, with 15 bases between. The CDR3 spans 16 residues. CDR3 sequence reads: CASRPASSVSYNEQFF. CDR3 in DNA: TGTGCCAGCAGGCCTGCTAGTTCTGTCTCCTACAATGAGCAGTTCTTC.

V gene TRBV25-1 combines with J gene TRBJ2-3; 10 bases are shared with TRBD2. The V gene's germline CDR1 is MGHDK and CDR2 SYGVNS. J was trimmed by 0 bases and V by 11 bases; bases with no gene match: 5. This CDR3 is 14 amino acids long. CDR3: CAAKTSGSTDTQYF. Here the CDR3 DNA reads TGTGCCGCCAAGACTAGCGGGAGCACAGATACGCAGTATTTT. The variable domain in full, completed from reference TRBV25-1 and TRBJ2-3, reads EADIYQTPRYLVIGTGKKITLECSQTMGHDKMYWYQQDPGMELHLIHYSYGVNSTEKGDLSSESTVSRIRTEHFPLTLESARPSHTSQYLCAAKTSGSTDTQYFGPGTRLTVL.

The gene calls are TRBV4-2 and TRBJ2-7, with 8 bases lining up with TRBD2. J was trimmed by 2 bases and V by 4 bases; bases with no gene match: 4. CDR1 is LGHNA, CDR2 YNFKEQ, per germline. The CDR3 length is 14 residues. CDR3 DNA sequence: TGTGCCAGCAGCCCCGGCGGGAGGACCTACGAGCAGTACTTC. Protein product: CASSPGGRTYEQYF.

The rearrangement uses TRBV9 and TRBJ2-3, with 11 nucleotides matching TRBD2. V trimming: 1 base; J trimming: 3 bases; junction bases outside the gene matches: 7. The V gene's germline CDR1 is SGDLS and CDR2 YYNGEE. The CDR3 consists of 17 residues. CDR3 DNA sequence: TGTGCCAGCAGCGTAACCCGGTCTAGCGGGGGGACAGATACGCAGTATTTT. It encodes CASSVTRSSGGTDTQYF.

This clone was recorded a few times. J is TRBJ2-5 and V is TRBV2; 8 bases map to TRBD2. J was trimmed by 0 bases and V by 7 bases; bases with no gene match: 7. The CDR3 runs 15 residues. Germline V gene lookup returns CDR1 SNHLY and CDR2 FYNNEI. The CDR3 sequence: CASIYSGTYQETQYF. The CDR3 DNA follows: TGTGCCAGCATTTATAGCGGGACGTACCAAGAGACCCAGTACTTC.

The J gene is TRBJ1-4, the V gene TRBV28; possibly TRBD1 for D (5 bases). V was cut by 2 bases and J by 11 bases, with 12 bases left in between. Germline V gene data show CDR1 as MDHEN and CDR2 as SYDVKM. The CDR3 is 13 residues long. The CDR3 sequence: CASSLDSLEKLFF. As DNA, the CDR3 is TGTGCCAGCAGTTTAGACAGTCTGGAGAAACTGTTTTTT.

The J gene is TRBJ1-1, the V gene TRBV11-2; TRBD1 agrees at 12 bases. This CDR3 spans 16 amino acids. CDR1 and CDR2 (germline): SGHAT, FQNNGV. The trim removed 5 bases at V and 3 bases at J, leaving 7 bases unmatched. The CDR3: CASSPLGQGAHTEAFF. The CDR3 DNA reads as TGTGCCAGCAGCCCGCTGGGACAGGGGGCCCACACTGAAGCTTTCTTT.

The V gene is TRBV19, the J gene TRBJ1-1; 7 nucleotides align to TRBD1. The CDR3 contains 14 residues. In germline, CDR1 is LNHDA, CDR2 SQIVND (reference sequence). Losses at the gene ends were 7 bases for V and 1 base for J; bases not matched to a gene: 6. CDR3 coding DNA: TGTGCCAGTACCGCTCGGGACAGGAACACTGAAGCTTTCTTT. Translating it yields CASTARDRNTEAFF.